The 7 T cell receptor beta chains below come from one sample, sequenced in a study of shared clonotypes between healthy human individuals. TCRdb's table, derived via immunoSEQ multiplex PCR, lists solely in-frame clones and lacks some. This repertoire shows approximately 2.3 million clones, approximately 93% found once; its top ten account for under 0.45%. Sequenced input: naive CD4+ T cells from PBMCs. The sample's subset: CD45RA+ positively selected. The origin of the receptors is a young man in good health. Some clones in this sample may be carry-over from other donors' samples.

The chain couples TRBV4-1 to TRBJ2-1; TRBD2 agrees at 7 bases. CDR1 and CDR2 from the germline V gene are MGHRA and YSYEKL. This CDR3 has 15 amino acids. Trimming took 4 bases from V and 6 from J; bases not matched to a gene: 9. The CDR3 is CASSRSGTRGNEQFF. DNA for the CDR3: TGCGCCAGCAGCCGCAGCGGGACCCGAGGCAATGAGCAGTTCTTC.

Concerning this clone: Other nucleotide sequences from this sample produce the same CDR3. This rearrangement joins TRBV28 to TRBJ2-7, with D unresolved. Germline assignment: CDR1 MDHEN and CDR2 SYDVKM. Trimming left V 3 bases short and J 2 bases short, with 5 bases between. There are 12 residues in the CDR3. As DNA, the CDR3 is TGTGCCAGCAGTTTTGGGACCTACGAGCAGTACTTC. Translating gives CASSFGTYEQYF.

The V call is TRBV18, the J call TRBJ2-4; D is unresolved. The germline V and J ends were trimmed by 0 bases and 8 bases, with 14 bases remaining between them. This CDR3 spans 15 amino acids. The germline V gene encodes CDR1 KGHSH and CDR2 LQKENI. CDR3 loop: CASSPPWSGPDIQYF. CDR3 nucleotides: TGTGCCAGCTCACCACCTTGGTCGGGCCCGGACATTCAGTACTTC. Based on the CDR3 plus reference TRBV18 and TRBJ2-4, the full variable domain is NAGVMQNPRHLVRRRGQEARLRCSPMKGHSHVYWYRQLPEEGLKFMVYLQKENIIDESGMPKERFSAEFPKEGPSILRIQQVVRGDSAAYFCASSPPWSGPDIQYFGAGTRLSVL.

The V call is TRBV10-3, the J call TRBJ2-7; no reliable D call. Trimming took 2 bases from V and 3 from J, leaving 8 bases between them. Germline V gene lookup returns CDR1 ENHRY and CDR2 SYGVKD. The length of the CDR3 is 13 residues. The CDR3 here is CAISEPFLYEQYF. CDR3 nucleotides: TGTGCCATCAGTGAGCCGTTCCTCTACGAGCAGTACTTC.

The V call is TRBV4-1, the J call TRBJ1-5, with no clear D. Germline CDR1 MGHRA, CDR2 YSYEKL. CDR3 length equals 18 residues. Trimming removed 5 bases from V and 0 bases from J, with 20 bases in between. CDR3 sequence (DNA): TGCGCCAGCAGCTCCTATTATCCCGCGGCTTATAGCAATCAGCCCCAGCATTTT. Translation: CASSSYYPAAYSNQPQHF.

The V call is TRBV5-1, the J call TRBJ1-2; D unresolved. CDR3 size: 15 residues. V was trimmed by 4 bases and J by 4 bases, leaving 17 bases between them. Germline V lookup: CDR1 SGHRS, CDR2 YFSETQ. The DNA for the CDR3 is TGCGCCAGCAGCACCGGGCTACCCTCGAGCTATGGCTACACCTTC. Translated: CASSTGLPSSYGYTF. The whole variable domain, filled in from reference TRBV5-1 and TRBJ1-2, reads KAGVTQTPRYLIKTRGQQVTLSCSPISGHRSVSWYQQTPGQGLQFLFEYFSETQRNKGNFPGRFSGRQFSNSRSEMNVSTLELGDSALYLCASSTGLPSSYGYTFGSGTRLTVV.

For this clone: Other DNA sequences of this sample code for an identical CDR3. The CDR3 protein is CASSSGQGNTIYF. CDR3 DNA sequence: TGTGCCAGCAGCTCGGGACAGGGGAACACCATATATTTT. The rearrangement joins TRBV7-3 to TRBJ1-3, with 10 bases matching TRBD1. This CDR3 comprises 13 residues. After removal of 4 bases from V and 7 bases from J, the junction contained 1 base not matched to a gene. Germline loops: CDR1 SGHTA, CDR2 FQGTGA.